What follows are 16 T cell receptor beta chains derived from one specimen sequenced in a study of blood T cells in healthy people across ages. A second roughly 6 to 12 cycle PCR used barcoded and J-beta primers. TCRdb used MiXCR to reprocess the 5' RACE reads, holding one entry per CDR3 protein. The sample lists approximately 880,000 distinct CDR3 sequences, about 48% seen once, with about an eighth in the top ten. Specimen: blood. The receptors come from a man under 40 in good health.

This chain uses TRBV10-3 with TRBJ1-4, with D uncertain. The V end was cut by 4 bases, the J end by 0 bases, with 9 bases between. The germline V gene encodes CDR1 ENHRY and CDR2 SYGVKD. CDR3 length: 15 amino acids. CDR3 loop: CAISGGRATNEKLFF. CDR3 coding DNA: TGTGCCATCAGTGGAGGTCGGGCAACTAATGAAAAACTGTTTTTT.

This sequence joins TRBV20-1 and TRBJ2-7, with 8 bases fitting TRBD1. The J segment lost 6 bases and the V segment lost 2 bases, leaving 6 bases of the junction unmatched. Germline V CDR1 and CDR2: DFQATT, SNEGSKA (reference sequence). This CDR3 spans 13 amino acids. This CDR3 reads CSARRTGGGEQYF. In DNA form, the CDR3 reads TGCAGTGCTAGACGCACAGGGGGAGGCGAGCAGTACTTC.

The chain couples TRBV7-2 to TRBJ2-7; TRBD1 aligns across 8 bases. Germline trimming cut 4 bases from V and 1 base from J; bases unmatched to any gene: 6. The CDR3 loop spans 15 amino acids. Germline V CDR1 and CDR2: SGHTA, FQGNSA. Here the CDR3 DNA reads TGTGCCAGCAGCTCTACGACAGGGGAGTCCTACGAGCAGTACTTC. It is translated as CASSSTTGESYEQYF.

This chain uses TRBV28 with TRBJ2-7, with unresolved D. Trimming took off 4 bases at V and 3 bases at J, with 13 bases between the two ends. The length of the CDR3 is 14 residues. In germline, CDR1 is MDHEN, CDR2 SYDVKM. DNA of the CDR3: TGTGCCAGCAGTTCCCCGGTTGGGGACTACGAGCAGTACTTC. Its protein is CASSSPVGDYEQYF.

The V and J genes are TRBV12-3 or TRBV12-4 and TRBJ2-1; TRBD2 might be the D (7 bases). The V and J ends lost 0 bases and 4 bases respectively, with 22 bases between them. The CDR3 spans 19 residues. The CDR3 nucleotides read TGTGCCAGCAGTTTAGCTGCAGGTCGAAAGGGGGGGGAGTACAATGAGCAGTTCTTC. This codes for CASSLAAGRKGGEYNEQFF.

This clonotype was counted many times. The gene calls are TRBV12-3 or TRBV12-4 and TRBJ1-2; D may be TRBD1 (6 bases). This CDR3 region has 15 residues. The germline V and J ends were trimmed by 3 bases and 4 bases, with 15 bases remaining between them. The CDR3 loop reads CASSFPEQGFYGYTF. As DNA, the CDR3 is TGTGCCAGCAGTTTCCCTGAACAGGGTTTCTATGGCTACACCTTC.

V usage is TRBV20-1 and J usage is TRBJ2-1, with D possibly matching TRBD1 (6 bases). Between the trimmed V and J ends, which lost 6 bases and 10 bases, there was a span of 16 bases. CDR1 and CDR2 (germline): DFQATT, SNEGSKA (reference sequence). The CDR3 consists of 12 residues. Here the CDR3 DNA reads TGCAGTGCCCCCGGACAGAACTACGAGCAGTTCTTC. Protein sequence: CSAPGQNYEQFF.

This clonotype has more than one count but fewer than ten. The CDR3 DNA is TGTGCCAGCAGTTACTTGTCAGGGGGCGGTGAGACCCAGTACTTC. Protein product: CASSYLSGGGETQYF. The chain couples TRBV6-5 to TRBJ2-5; 8 bases line up with TRBD1. The CDR3 totals 15 residues. J lost 5 bases, V lost 1 base, and 6 bases had no gene match. CDR1 and CDR2 (germline): MNHEY, SVGAGI.

This clonotype was detected a few times. This sequence joins TRBV4-1 and TRBJ2-3; TRBD1 matches 8 bases. The CDR3 loop spans 15 amino acids. Germline CDR1 is MGHRA and CDR2 is YSYEKL. V lost 2 bases, J lost 5 bases, and 6 bases stayed unmatched. CDR3 protein: CASSQTTGAEDTQYF. CDR3 DNA: TGCGCCAGCAGCCAAACGACAGGGGCTGAAGATACGCAGTATTTT.

The chain carries TRBV28 and TRBJ1-6, with 7 positions matching TRBD1. V trimming: 8 bases; J trimming: 6 bases; junction bases outside the gene matches: 7. Germline CDR1 reads MDHEN; CDR2 reads SYDVKM. The CDR3 consists of 14 residues. CDR3: CASAAGGTNSPLHF. In nucleotides, the CDR3 is TGTGCCAGCGCGGCAGGGGGGACTAATTCACCCCTCCACTTT.

Only a few counts were recorded for this clonotype. This chain connects TRBV29-1 to TRBJ1-1; D is undetermined. CDR1 and CDR2 (germline): SQVTM, ANQGSEA. The CDR3 runs 13 residues. Trimming shortened V by 2 bases and J by 1 base, and 8 bases separated the two germline ends. CDR3 residues: CSVEKAGNTEAFF. DNA of the CDR3: TGCAGCGTTGAAAAGGCAGGGAACACTGAAGCTTTCTTT.

Only a few counts were recorded for this clonotype. The rearrangement uses TRBV12-3 or TRBV12-4 and TRBJ2-7; TRBD1 matches 7 bases. The junction had 12 bases not matched to a gene; V was cut back by 6 bases and J by 7 bases. The CDR3 contains 14 residues. The CDR3 reads CASRPTTGSGEQYF. CDR3 sequence (DNA): TGTGCCAGCAGACCAACGACAGGGTCTGGGGAGCAGTACTTC.

A few counts support this clonotype. The rearrangement links TRBV12-3 or TRBV12-4 to TRBJ1-2, with TRBD1 matching 7 bases. The CDR3 contains 14 residues. V shed 6 bases and J 8 bases; nucleotides not matched to a gene: 12. CDR3 sequence: CASSTGLGGGGYTF. For the CDR3, the DNA is TGTGCCAGCAGCACCGGGCTAGGGGGCGGGGGCTACACCTTC.

This clonotype appeared a few times. The CDR3 protein is CASSDRLVTETQYF. The CDR3 DNA reads as TGTGCCAGCAGTGACAGACTAGTAACAGAGACCCAGTACTTC. The V call is TRBV6-5, the J call TRBJ2-5, with D possibly being TRBD2 (6 bases). Germline CDR1 reads MNHEY; CDR2 reads SVGAGI. The CDR3 is 14 amino acids. The ends were cut back, 5 bases at V and 4 bases at J, with 14 bases in the middle.

The chain has TRBV20-1 and TRBJ2-2; maybe TRBD1 (5 bases). The length of the CDR3 is 11 residues. V was clipped by 6 bases and J by 3 bases, with 5 bases between them. Looked up from germline, CDR1 is DFQATT and CDR2 is SNEGSKA (reference sequence). The CDR3 loop reads CSAGDTGELFF. Here the CDR3 DNA reads TGCAGTGCAGGGGACACCGGGGAGCTGTTTTTT.

The CDR3 reads CASSEAPRGPETQYF. CDR3 DNA: TGTGCCAGCAGTGAAGCGCCGAGGGGGCCAGAGACCCAGTACTTC. The rearrangement uses TRBV2 and TRBJ2-5; 7 positions match TRBD1. The CDR3 consists of 15 residues. With 0 bases clipped from V and 4 bases from J, the junction kept 5 bases outside the gene matches. Germline V lookup: CDR1 SNHLY, CDR2 FYNNEI. The full variable domain, completed using reference TRBV2 and TRBJ2-5, is EPEVTQTPSHQVTQMGQEVILRCVPISNHLYFYWYRQILGQKVEFLVSFYNNEISEKSEIFDDQFSVERPDGSNFTLKIRSTKLEDSAMYFCASSEAPRGPETQYFGPGTRLLVL.